Listed here are 32 T cell receptor beta chains from one sample, sequenced in a study of CD8+ T cells in alopecia areata. The treatment denotes: oral pan-JAK inhibitor, 5-10 mg twice daily. RNA, once extracted, was reverse transcribed into cDNA for use as the sequencing template. Some clones are missing from TCRdb's copy, which holds only in-frame ones; the method was immunoSEQ multiplex PCR. The data show roughly 100,000 clones, about nine tenths seen once. The sample was CD8+ T cells sorted from blood, taken between weeks 30 and 35, from a patient treated with tofacitinib. Every receptor here comes from a human donor with alopecia areata.

The chain employs TRBV29-1 and TRBJ2-1; TRBD2 matches 9 bases. V was clipped by 3 bases and J by 6 bases; unmatched bases: 9. The CDR3 runs to 15 residues. Germline V gives CDR1 SQVTM, CDR2 ANQGSEA. CDR3 in amino acids: CSVEVWREGGNEQFF. Here the CDR3 DNA reads TGCAGCGTTGAGGTCTGGCGGGAGGGTGGCAATGAGCAGTTCTTC.

V and J are TRBV9 and TRBJ2-3, with D perhaps matching TRBD1 (7 bases). CDR1 is SGDLS, CDR2 YYNGEE, per germline. The V end lost 7 bases, the J end lost 2 bases, and 14 bases lay between the germline ends. The CDR3 runs 14 residues. The DNA for the CDR3 is TGTGCCAGCGGCGGGGACAGATACACAGATACGCAGTATTTT. Protein product: CASGGDRYTDTQYF.

The CDR3 bases are TGCGCCAGCAGTTCTCCGGACAGGGGCACTGAAGCTTTCTTT. It is translated as CASSSPDRGTEAFF. The gene calls are TRBV5-1 and TRBJ1-1; 9 positions agree with TRBD1. With V trimmed by 5 bases and J by 4 bases, 6 bases remained unmatched. The V gene's germline CDR1 is SGHRS and CDR2 YFSETQ. The CDR3 runs 14 residues.

This clone was detected only once. The V and J genes are TRBV2 and TRBJ1-1; 12 bases are a match to TRBD1. V lost 6 bases to trimming and J lost 4 bases; unmatched junction nucleotides: 15. Germline CDR1 SNHLY, CDR2 FYNNEI. The CDR3 is 18 residues long. The CDR3 loop is CASSATGTGGVRGTEAFF. The CDR3 DNA reads TGTGCCAGCAGCGCAACCGGGACAGGGGGCGTGAGGGGCACTGAAGCTTTCTTT.

The table lists this clone with a few counts. This sequence joins TRBV10-3 and TRBJ2-7, with 9 bases that match TRBD1. The CDR3 runs 15 residues. V shed 3 bases and J 7 bases; nucleotides not matched to a gene: 10. Germline CDR1 is ENHRY and CDR2 is SYGVKD. The CDR3 reads CAISDWGQGTWEQYF. The CDR3 region has the DNA TGTGCCATCAGTGATTGGGGACAGGGCACTTGGGAGCAGTACTTC.

The V and J genes are TRBV6-5 and TRBJ2-5; D is unclear. The J call is doubtful: the DNA matches TRBJ2-7 better. There are 15 residues in the CDR3. Germline-derived CDR1 and CDR2 are MNHEY and SVGAGI. CDR3 loop: CASSSPLVGSYEQYF. CDR3 nucleotide sequence: TGTGCCAGCAGTTCACCGCTGGTGGGCTCCTACGAGCAGTACTTC.

The chain couples TRBV27 to TRBJ2-7; TRBD2 aligns across 8 bases. Germline V gives CDR1 MNHEY, CDR2 SMNVEV (reference sequence). The CDR3 sequence is 14 residues long. With V trimmed by 2 bases and J by 4 bases, 4 bases remained unmatched. CDR3 loop: CASSLGPGGYEQYF. Here the CDR3 DNA reads TGTGCCAGCAGTTTAGGGCCGGGGGGGTACGAGCAGTACTTC.

This clone was seen only once. CDR3 residues: CASSSTGELFF. In DNA, the CDR3 is TGTGCCAGCAGTTCAACCGGGGAGCTGTTTTTT. The rearrangement uses TRBV9 and TRBJ2-2, with unresolved D. This CDR3 comprises 11 residues. V was clipped by 5 bases and J by 5 bases, with 4 bases between them. Germline CDR1 SGDLS, CDR2 YYNGEE.

The rearrangement links TRBV5-1 to TRBJ2-1; 13 positions match TRBD2. The CDR3 extends over 16 amino acids. Germline CDR1 reads SGHRS; CDR2 reads YFSETQ. The ends lost 3 bases at V and 4 bases at J; junction bases unmatched: 4. The CDR3 coding sequence is TGCGCCAGCAGCTCTGGACTAGCGGGAGAGTACAATGAGCAGTTCTTC. Translating it yields CASSSGLAGEYNEQFF.

The chain is built from TRBV7-9 and TRBJ2-3; D not resolved. The CDR3 has 11 amino acids. The V gene's germline CDR1 is SEHNR and CDR2 FQNEAQ (reference sequence). V dropped 8 bases and J dropped 6 bases, with 9 bases sitting between them. The CDR3 region is CASPYPDTQYF. The CDR3 DNA reads TGTGCCAGCCCGTACCCGGATACGCAGTATTTT.

The J gene is TRBJ2-1, the V gene TRBV29-1; 7 nucleotides match TRBD1. The germline V gene has CDR1 SQVTM and CDR2 ANQGSEA. The CDR3 loop spans 17 amino acids. The ends lost 0 bases at V and 5 bases at J; junction bases unmatched: 13. The CDR3: CSVEDARTGVPNNEQFF. The CDR3 DNA sequence: TGCAGCGTTGAAGATGCTCGGACAGGCGTCCCCAACAATGAGCAGTTCTTC.

The genes are TRBV5-5 and TRBJ2-5; no reliable D call. The CDR3 consists of 11 residues. Germline values: CDR1 SGHKS, CDR2 YYEKEE (reference sequence). V lost 4 bases, J lost 4 bases, and 5 bases lay in between. The CDR3 reads CASSQRETQYF. CDR3 in DNA: TGTGCCAGCAGCCAGCGAGAGACCCAGTACTTC.

The chain couples TRBV29-1 to TRBJ1-1; D call uncertain. V lost 8 bases and J 0 bases, leaving 13 bases between the germline ends. CDR1 is SQVTM, CDR2 ANQGSEA, per germline. The length of the CDR3 is 13 residues. Written as DNA, the CDR3 is TGCAGCTCCCACTCAGGTGTGAACACTGAAGCTTTCTTT. Its translation: CSSHSGVNTEAFF.

The gene calls are TRBV19 and TRBJ2-7; no definite D call. Germline V gives CDR1 LNHDA, CDR2 SQIVND (reference sequence). Between the trimmed V and J ends, which lost 5 bases and 0 bases, there was a span of 14 bases. The CDR3 loop spans 15 amino acids. CDR3 residues: CASSPTSYNSYEQYF. For the CDR3, the DNA is TGTGCCAGTAGTCCCACCTCTTACAACTCCTACGAGCAGTACTTC.

The chain carries TRBV28 and TRBJ1-5; 9 nucleotides agree with TRBD1. The CDR3 extends over 15 amino acids. The germline V gene has CDR1 MDHEN and CDR2 SYDVKM. Trimming removed 4 bases from V and 6 bases from J; junction bases left unmatched: 7. CDR3 region: CASSSPYRGPQPQHF. The DNA for the CDR3 is TGTGCCAGCAGTTCACCGTACAGGGGGCCTCAGCCCCAGCATTTT.

This clone was seen a handful of times. V and J are TRBV5-6 and TRBJ2-5, with 9 bases matching TRBD1. The last part of the DNA fits TRBJ2-7 better; the J call may be wrong. The CDR3 totals 14 residues. The germline CDR1 and CDR2 sequences are SGHDT and YYEEEE. The CDR3 coding sequence is TGTGCCAGCAGCTTTGGGACAGGGTCCTACGAGCAGTACTTC. It codes for CASSFGTGSYEQYF.

Here the CDR3 DNA reads TGCGCCAGCAGCTTTTCGGGGGGTGAGCAGTTCTTC. The encoded protein is CASSFSGGEQFF. The chain links TRBV5-1 to TRBJ2-1; 7 positions match TRBD2. Germline CDR1 is SGHRS and CDR2 is YFSETQ. CDR3 length: 12 amino acids. V lost 2 bases to trimming and J lost 9 bases; unmatched junction nucleotides: 2.

This clone has a handful of counts. The genes are TRBV5-6 and TRBJ2-7, with no clear D. CDR1 and CDR2 from the germline V gene are SGHDT and YYEEEE. The ends were cut back, 4 bases at V and 7 bases at J, with 18 bases in the middle. The CDR3 has 14 residues. CDR3 loop: CASSAGRPHLEQYF. The CDR3 DNA reads TGTGCCAGCAGCGCCGGAAGGCCACATTTGGAGCAGTACTTC. Looking up the rest from reference TRBV5-6 and TRBJ2-7 gives the full variable domain: DAGVTQSPTHLIKTRGQQVTLRCSPKSGHDTVSWYQQALGQGPQFIFQYYEEEERQRGNFPDRFSGHQFPNYSSELNVNALLLGDSALYLCASSAGRPHLEQYFGPGTRLTVT.

This chain connects TRBV5-1 to TRBJ2-7, with D possibly being TRBD1 or TRBD2 (5 bases each). The length of the CDR3 is 12 residues. The germline V and J ends were trimmed by 2 bases and 7 bases, with 10 bases remaining between them. The germline V gene encodes CDR1 SGHRS and CDR2 YFSETQ. CDR3 in DNA: TGCGCCAGCAGCTTACCGAGGGGTGAGCAGTACTTC. It codes for CASSLPRGEQYF.

The rearrangement links TRBV5-6 to TRBJ2-5; a weak D match, TRBD1 (6 bases). The J call may be wrong; the DNA end is better matched by TRBJ2-7. This CDR3 has 15 residues. Per germline, CDR1 SGHDT and CDR2 YYEEEE. The DNA of the CDR3 is TGTGCCAGCAGCTCACCTCATTATTCACAGGGCGAGCAGTACTTC. Protein: CASSSPHYSQGEQYF.

V gene TRBV19 combines with J gene TRBJ1-2; TRBD1 aligns across 8 bases. Trimming took 3 bases from V and 7 from J; bases not matched to a gene: 4. The CDR3 contains 13 residues. Germline V gene sequence: CDR1 LNHDA, CDR2 SQIVND (reference sequence). CDR3 sequence (DNA): TGTGCCAGTAGTATGGCAGGGGGCGTTGGCTACACCTTC. Its protein is CASSMAGGVGYTF.

The rearrangement uses TRBV6-5 and TRBJ1-2; D may be TRBD1 (6 bases). This CDR3 is built from 14 residues. V gave up 2 bases and J gave up 2 bases, with 9 bases separating them. The germline V gene has CDR1 MNHEY and CDR2 SVGAGI. The DNA of the CDR3 is TGTGCCAGCAGTTACAAGGGACAAAACTATGGCTACACCTTC. Translation: CASSYKGQNYGYTF.

The chain employs TRBV7-8 and TRBJ2-7; D is perhaps TRBD1 (6 bases). The CDR3 is 15 residues long. V was clipped by 5 bases and J by 1 base, with 15 bases between them. In germline, CDR1 is SGHVS, CDR2 FQNEAQ. The DNA for the CDR3 is TGTGCCAGCAGCCTATGGCAGGGGCCTTCCTACGAGCAGTACTTC. Translating gives CASSLWQGPSYEQYF.

The CDR3 sequence is CATSRDAGLNTEAFF. The CDR3 DNA follows: TGTGCCACCAGCAGAGATGCGGGGTTGAACACTGAAGCTTTCTTT. The gene calls are TRBV15 and TRBJ1-1; D gene unclear. CDR3 length: 15 amino acids. Germline values: CDR1 LNHNV, CDR2 YYDKDF (reference sequence). Trimming took off 0 bases at V and 0 bases at J, with 8 bases between the two ends.

The chain is built from TRBV13 and TRBJ1-1, with 9 positions matching TRBD1. J lost 6 bases, V lost 5 bases, and 10 bases had no gene match. The CDR3 extends over 15 amino acids. Germline assignment: CDR1 PRHDT and CDR2 FYEKMQ (reference sequence). Here the CDR3 DNA reads TGTGCCAGCAGCGGGACAGGGTTCGGGGTCTCTGAAGCTTTCTTT. Translated, it gives CASSGTGFGVSEAFF.

The chain joins TRBV28 to TRBJ2-7; TRBD1 matches at 11 bases. Trimming removed 6 bases from V and 4 bases from J; junction bases left unmatched: 11. The CDR3 runs 16 residues. Germline-derived CDR1 and CDR2 are MDHEN and SYDVKM. The CDR3, as DNA: TGTGCCAGCAGCCGACCCCGGACAGGGGGCAGGTACGAGCAGTACTTC. Residues: CASSRPRTGGRYEQYF.

This clone showed up just once. The chain employs TRBV4-1 and TRBJ2-4; D gene uncertain. V was pared by 5 bases and J by 5 bases, with 13 bases between. CDR3 length: 14 amino acids. From germline, CDR1 is MGHRA and CDR2 YSYEKL. CDR3 nucleotide sequence: TGCGCCAGCAGCATAGTACAAGCTGAAAACATTCAGTACTTC. It yields the protein CASSIVQAENIQYF.

The V call is TRBV29-1, the J call TRBJ2-5; 10 nucleotides line up with TRBD1. The end of the DNA aligns better with TRBJ2-7, so the J call may be wrong. The CDR3 totals 14 residues. Looked up from germline, CDR1 is SQVTM and CDR2 is ANQGSEA. The CDR3 loop reads CSVQQGQGSYEQYF. The CDR3 nucleotides read TGCAGCGTTCAACAGGGACAGGGGTCCTACGAGCAGTACTTC.

This clone was detected only a few times. This chain joins TRBV10-3 and TRBJ2-3; perhaps TRBD2 as D (5 bases). CDR3 length: 14 amino acids. V was shortened by 10 bases and J by 0 bases, with 14 bases between the two germline ends. From germline, CDR1 is ENHRY and CDR2 SYGVKD. CDR3 loop: CATLSGTSTDTQYF. CDR3 coding DNA: TGTGCCACCCTGAGCGGTACTAGCACAGATACGCAGTATTTT.

The chain carries TRBV29-1 and TRBJ2-5, with 8 positions matching TRBD1. The J call may be faulty, since TRBJ2-7 better matches the DNA end. The CDR3 contains 13 residues. Germline V gene data show CDR1 as SQVTM and CDR2 as ANQGSEA. The CDR3 DNA reads as TGCAGCGTTATACAGGGGGAGGCCTACGAGCAGTACTTC. Amino acid sequence: CSVIQGEAYEQYF.

This clone was detected only a few times. This chain uses TRBV29-1 with TRBJ2-7, with no clear D. This CDR3 spans 16 amino acids. Trimming took 1 base from V and 1 from J, leaving 17 bases between them. CDR1 and CDR2 (germline): SQVTM, ANQGSEA. Here the CDR3 reads CSVEAPGQAFSYEQYF. In nucleotides, the CDR3 is TGCAGCGTTGAAGCCCCGGGCCAAGCGTTTTCCTACGAGCAGTACTTC.

The chain carries TRBV27 and TRBJ2-7; D gene unclear. Germline CDR1 reads MNHEY; CDR2 reads SMNVEV (reference sequence). V gave up 3 bases and J gave up 6 bases, with 12 bases separating them. CDR3 length equals 13 residues. This CDR3 reads CASSFWPPSEQYF. For the CDR3, the DNA is TGTGCCAGCAGTTTCTGGCCTCCATCCGAGCAGTACTTC.